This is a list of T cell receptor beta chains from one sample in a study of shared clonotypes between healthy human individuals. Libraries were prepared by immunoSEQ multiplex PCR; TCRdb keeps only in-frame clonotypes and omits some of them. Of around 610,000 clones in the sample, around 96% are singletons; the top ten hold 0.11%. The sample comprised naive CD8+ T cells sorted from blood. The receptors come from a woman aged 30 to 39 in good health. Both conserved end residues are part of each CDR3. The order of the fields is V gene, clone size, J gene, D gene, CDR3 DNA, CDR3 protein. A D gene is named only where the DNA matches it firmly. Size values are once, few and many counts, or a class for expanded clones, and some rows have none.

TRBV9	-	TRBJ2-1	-	TGTGCCAGCAGCGTAGGAGGTGACTACTACAATGAGCAGTTCTTC	CASSVGGDYYNEQFF
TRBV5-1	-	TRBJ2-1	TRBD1	TGCGCCAGCAGCGGAATTAGCCGGGACAGATCCTACAATGAGCAGTTCTTC	CASSGISRDRSYNEQFF
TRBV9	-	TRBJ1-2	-	TGTGCCAGCAGCGTAACGGGGGGGGCCTATGGCTACACCTTC	CASSVTGGAYGYTF
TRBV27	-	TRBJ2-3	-	TGTGCCAGCAGTTTTGGTCGGAACACAGATACGCAGTATTTT	CASSFGRNTDTQYF
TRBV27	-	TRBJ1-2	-	TGTGCCAGCAGTCATGACCTTTATGGCTACACCTTC	CASSHDLYGYTF
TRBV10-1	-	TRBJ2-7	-	TGCGCCAGCAGTGAGACGGGAACCTACGAGCAGTACTTC	CASSETGTYEQYF
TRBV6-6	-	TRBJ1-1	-	TGTGCCAGCAGTTACTCGACTCAGAACACTGAAGCTTTCTTT	CASSYSTQNTEAFF
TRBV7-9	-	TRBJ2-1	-	TGTGCCAGCAGCTCCACCCAGGAAACTAGCAATGAGCAGTTCTTC	CASSSTQETSNEQFF
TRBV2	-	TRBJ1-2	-	TGTGCCAGCAGTGGTTGGGCCGTGGGGGGGGATGGCTACACCTTC	CASSGWAVGGDGYTF
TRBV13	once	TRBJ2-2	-	TGTGCCAGCAGCTTGGCCGGGGAGCTGTTTTTT	CASSLAGELFF
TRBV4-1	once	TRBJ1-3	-	TGCGCCAGCAGCCAACTCCCCGCAAGCTCTGGAAACACCATATATTTT	CASSQLPASSGNTIYF
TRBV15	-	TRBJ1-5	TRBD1	TGTGCCACCAGCAGAGTTTTTGGGACAGGACTTCGAAGTTATAGCAATCAGCCCCAGCATTTT	CATSRVFGTGLRSYSNQPQHF
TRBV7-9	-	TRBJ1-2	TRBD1	TGTGCCAGCAGCCCGACAGGGAAGGTTGGCTACACCTTC	CASSPTGKVGYTF
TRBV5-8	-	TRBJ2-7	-	TGTGCCAGCAGCTTGGCCGGGACACAGTACGAGCAGTACTTC	CASSLAGTQYEQYF
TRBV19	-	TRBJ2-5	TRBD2	TGTGCCAGTAGTCCCTTAGCGGGAGCACCTCAAGAGACCCAGTACTTC	CASSPLAGAPQETQYF
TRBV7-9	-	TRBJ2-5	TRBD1	TGTGCCAGCAGCTTCGGGACAGAGCAGTACTTC	CASSFGTEQYF
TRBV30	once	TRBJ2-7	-	TGTGCCTGGAGTGTCTTACAGGGAAGGTCCTACGAGCAGTACTTC	CAWSVLQGRSYEQYF
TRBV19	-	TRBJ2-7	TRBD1	TGTGCCAGTAGCCCCGGGACAGAGTACGAGCAGTACTTC	CASSPGTEYEQYF
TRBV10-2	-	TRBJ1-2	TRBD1	TGCGCCAGCAGGGGGGACAGGGGCTATGGCTACACCTTC	CASRGDRGYGYTF
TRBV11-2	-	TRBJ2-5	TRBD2	TGTGCCAGCAGCTTAGAACTAGCGGGGAACCAAGAGACCCAGTACTTC	CASSLELAGNQETQYF
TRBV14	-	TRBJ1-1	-	TGTGCCACCCAGAGATACATGAACACTGAAGCTTTCTTT	CATQRYMNTEAFF
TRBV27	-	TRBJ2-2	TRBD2	TGTGCCAGCAAGGGGCGGGAGGGAAAACCATCCGGGGAGCTGTTTTTT	CASKGREGKPSGELFF
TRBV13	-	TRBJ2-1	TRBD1	TGTGCCAGCAGCCCCATTGCGTCGCAGGGGGCTTACAATGAGCAGTTCTTC	CASSPIASQGAYNEQFF
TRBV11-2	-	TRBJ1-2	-	TGTGCCAGCAGCCGCGGCGTAAGCTATGGCTACACCTTC	CASSRGVSYGYTF
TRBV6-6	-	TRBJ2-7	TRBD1	TGTGCCAGCAGTCCTCAGGGGGCGCGGGCCTACGAGCAGTACTTC	CASSPQGARAYEQYF
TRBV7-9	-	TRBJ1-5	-	TGTGCCAGCAGCCCCAACAATCAGCCCCAGCATTTT	CASSPNNQPQHF
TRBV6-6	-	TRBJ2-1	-	TGTGCCAGCAGTTACTCCGGGACTTCCATTTACAATGAGCAGTTCTTC	CASSYSGTSIYNEQFF
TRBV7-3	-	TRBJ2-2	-	TGTGCCAGCAGCTTAGGGAGATATAACACCGGGGAGCTGTTTTTT	CASSLGRYNTGELFF
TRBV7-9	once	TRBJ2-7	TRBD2	TGTGCCAGCAGCTTAGCAACCGGGACTAGGAACTACGAGCAGTACTTC	CASSLATGTRNYEQYF
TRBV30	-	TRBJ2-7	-	TGTGCCTGGAGTGTGGGAGAAGTTTACGAGCAGTACTTC	CAWSVGEVYEQYF
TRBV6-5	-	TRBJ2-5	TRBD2	TGTGCCAGCAGTTACAAAAGGCGGGAGGTCCGGGAGACCCAGTACTTC	CASSYKRREVRETQYF